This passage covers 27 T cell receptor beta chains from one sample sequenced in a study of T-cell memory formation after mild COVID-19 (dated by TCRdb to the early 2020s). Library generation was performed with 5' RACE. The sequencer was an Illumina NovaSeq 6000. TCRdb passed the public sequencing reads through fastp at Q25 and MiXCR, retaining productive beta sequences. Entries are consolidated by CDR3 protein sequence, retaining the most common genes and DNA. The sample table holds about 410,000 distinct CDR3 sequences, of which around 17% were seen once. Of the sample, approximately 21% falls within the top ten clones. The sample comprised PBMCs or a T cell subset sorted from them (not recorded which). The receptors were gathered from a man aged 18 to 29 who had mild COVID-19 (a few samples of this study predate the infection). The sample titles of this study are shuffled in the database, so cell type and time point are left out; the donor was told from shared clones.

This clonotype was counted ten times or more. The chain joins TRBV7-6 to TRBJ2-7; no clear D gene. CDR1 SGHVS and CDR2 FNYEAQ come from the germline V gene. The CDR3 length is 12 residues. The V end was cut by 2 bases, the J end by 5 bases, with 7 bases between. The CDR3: CASSLIQDEQYF. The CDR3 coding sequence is TGTGCCAGCAGCTTAATCCAGGACGAGCAGTACTTC.

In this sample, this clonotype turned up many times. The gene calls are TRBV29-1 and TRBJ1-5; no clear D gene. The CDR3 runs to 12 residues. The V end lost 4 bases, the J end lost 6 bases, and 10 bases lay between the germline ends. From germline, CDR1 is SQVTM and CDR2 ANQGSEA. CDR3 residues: CSVGEVGQPQHF. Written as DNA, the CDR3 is TGCAGCGTTGGGGAGGTTGGTCAGCCCCAGCATTTT.

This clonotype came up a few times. CDR3 sequence: CASSPVGEREKLFF. CDR3 coding DNA: TGTGCCAGCAGCCCCGTGGGGGAGCGAGAAAAACTGTTTTTT. The chain employs TRBV7-2 and TRBJ1-4; D possibly corresponds to TRBD1 (5 bases). Trimming removed 5 bases from V and 8 bases from J, with 15 bases in between. Germline CDR1 and CDR2: SGHTA and FQGNSA. The CDR3 has 14 residues.

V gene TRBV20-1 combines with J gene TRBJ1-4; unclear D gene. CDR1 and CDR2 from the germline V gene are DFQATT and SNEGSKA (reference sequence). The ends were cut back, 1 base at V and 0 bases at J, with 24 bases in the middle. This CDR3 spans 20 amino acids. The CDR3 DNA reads TGCAGTGCTAGAGCCTCCATTTCGACCACAAAGGGAGCAACTAATGAAAAACTGTTTTTT. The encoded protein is CSARASISTTKGATNEKLFF.

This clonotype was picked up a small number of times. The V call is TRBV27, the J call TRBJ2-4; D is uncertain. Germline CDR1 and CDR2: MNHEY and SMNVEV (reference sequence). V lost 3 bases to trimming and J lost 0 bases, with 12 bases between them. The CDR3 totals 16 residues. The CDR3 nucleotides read TGTGCCAGCAGTTTGTGGCTTACCTTAGCCAAAAACATTCAGTACTTC. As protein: CASSLWLTLAKNIQYF.

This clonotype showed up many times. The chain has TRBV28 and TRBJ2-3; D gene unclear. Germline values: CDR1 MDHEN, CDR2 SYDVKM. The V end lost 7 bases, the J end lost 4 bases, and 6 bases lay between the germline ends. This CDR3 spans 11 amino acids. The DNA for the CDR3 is TGTGCCAGCACGCGTTCAGATACGCAGTATTTT. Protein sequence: CASTRSDTQYF.

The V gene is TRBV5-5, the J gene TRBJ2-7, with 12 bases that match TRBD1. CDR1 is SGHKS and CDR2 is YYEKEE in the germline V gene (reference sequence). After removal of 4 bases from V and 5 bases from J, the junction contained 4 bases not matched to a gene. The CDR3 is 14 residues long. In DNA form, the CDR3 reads TGTGCCAGCAGCCTGGGACAGGGGGCCCACGAGCAGTACTTC. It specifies CASSLGQGAHEQYF. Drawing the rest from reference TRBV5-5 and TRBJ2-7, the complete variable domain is DAGVTQSPTHLIKTRGQQVTLRCSPISGHKSVSWYQQVLGQGPQFIFQYYEKEERGRGNFPDRFSARQFPNYSSELNVNALLLGDSALYLCASSLGQGAHEQYFGPGTRLTVT.

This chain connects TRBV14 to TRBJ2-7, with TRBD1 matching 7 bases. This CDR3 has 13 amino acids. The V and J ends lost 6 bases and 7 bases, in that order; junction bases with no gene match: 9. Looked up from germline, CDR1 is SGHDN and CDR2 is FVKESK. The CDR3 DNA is TGTGCCAGCAGACGGACAGGAACGCGGGAGCAGTACGTC. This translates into CASRRTGTREQYV.

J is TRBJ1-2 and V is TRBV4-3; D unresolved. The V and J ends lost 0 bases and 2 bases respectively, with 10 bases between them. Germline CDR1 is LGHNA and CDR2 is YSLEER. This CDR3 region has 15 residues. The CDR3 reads CASSQDLWQNYGYTF. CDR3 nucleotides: TGCGCCAGCAGCCAAGATTTATGGCAGAACTATGGCTACACCTTC.

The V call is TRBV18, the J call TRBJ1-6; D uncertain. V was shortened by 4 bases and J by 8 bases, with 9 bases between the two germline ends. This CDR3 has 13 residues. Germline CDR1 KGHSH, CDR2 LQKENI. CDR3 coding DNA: TGTGCCAGCTCACGTATGCGGGATTCACCCCTCCACTTT. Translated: CASSRMRDSPLHF.

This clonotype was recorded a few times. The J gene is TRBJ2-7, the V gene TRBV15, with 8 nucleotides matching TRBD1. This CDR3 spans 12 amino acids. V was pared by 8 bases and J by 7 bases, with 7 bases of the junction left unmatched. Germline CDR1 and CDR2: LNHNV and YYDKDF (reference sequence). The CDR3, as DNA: TGTGCCACCTCGACAGGGGCGGGGGAGCAGTACGTC. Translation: CATSTGAGEQYV.

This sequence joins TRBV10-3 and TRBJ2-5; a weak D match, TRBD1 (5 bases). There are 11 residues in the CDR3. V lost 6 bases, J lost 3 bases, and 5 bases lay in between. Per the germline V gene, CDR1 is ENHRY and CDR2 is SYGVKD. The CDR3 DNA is TGTGCCATCAGACAGGAAGAGACCCAGTACTTC. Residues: CAIRQEETQYF.

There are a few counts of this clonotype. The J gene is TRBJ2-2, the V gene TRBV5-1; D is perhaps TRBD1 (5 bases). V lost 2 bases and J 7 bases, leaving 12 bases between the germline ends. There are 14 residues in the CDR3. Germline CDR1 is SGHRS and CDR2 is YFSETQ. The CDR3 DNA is TGCGCCAGCAGCTTCGGTCGTAGGGGCGGGGAGCTGTTTTTT. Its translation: CASSFGRRGGELFF.

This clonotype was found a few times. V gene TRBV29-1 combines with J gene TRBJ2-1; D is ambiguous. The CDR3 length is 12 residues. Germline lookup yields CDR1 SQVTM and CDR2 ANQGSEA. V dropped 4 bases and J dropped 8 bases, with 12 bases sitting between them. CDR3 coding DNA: TGCAGCGTTGGGGTGGTGCGCGATGAGCAGTTCTTC. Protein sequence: CSVGVVRDEQFF.

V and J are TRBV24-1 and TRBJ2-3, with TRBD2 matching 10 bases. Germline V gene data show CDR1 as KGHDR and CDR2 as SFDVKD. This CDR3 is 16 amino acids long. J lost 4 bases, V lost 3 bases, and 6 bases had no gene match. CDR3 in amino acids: CATSDVSGGDADTQYF. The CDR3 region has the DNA TGTGCCACCAGTGATGTCAGCGGGGGGGACGCAGATACGCAGTATTTT.

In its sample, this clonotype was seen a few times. CDR3 DNA sequence: TGCAGTGCTAGGGGGAGCGGAGCCTACGAGCAGTACTTC. It codes for CSARGSGAYEQYF. The J gene is TRBJ2-7, the V gene TRBV20-1; the D gene is possibly TRBD2 (5 bases). Trimming shortened V by 3 bases and J by 2 bases, and 11 bases separated the two germline ends. The CDR3 has 13 residues. The germline V gene encodes CDR1 DFQATT and CDR2 SNEGSKA (reference sequence).

CDR3 sequence: CASSPPERVEQYF. In nucleotides, the CDR3 is TGCGCCAGCAGCCCCCCGGAGAGGGTCGAGCAGTACTTC. The chain combines TRBV5-1 with TRBJ2-7; weak D call: TRBD2 (5 bases). V lost 4 bases, J lost 6 bases, and 14 bases lay in between. This CDR3 has 13 amino acids. CDR1 is SGHRS and CDR2 is YFSETQ in the germline V gene.

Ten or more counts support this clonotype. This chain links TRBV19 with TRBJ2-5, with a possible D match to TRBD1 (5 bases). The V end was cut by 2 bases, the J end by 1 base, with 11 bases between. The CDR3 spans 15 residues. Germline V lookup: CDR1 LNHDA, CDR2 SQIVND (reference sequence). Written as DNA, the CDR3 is TGTGCCAGTAGTATAACTACAGGACCCCAAGAGACCCAGTACTTC. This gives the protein CASSITTGPQETQYF. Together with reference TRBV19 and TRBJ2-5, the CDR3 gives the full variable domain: DGGITQSPKYLFRKEGQNVTLSCEQNLNHDAMYWYRQDPGQGLRLIYYSQIVNDFQKGDIAEGYSVSREKKESFPLTVTSAQKNPTAFYLCASSITTGPQETQYFGPGTRLLVL.

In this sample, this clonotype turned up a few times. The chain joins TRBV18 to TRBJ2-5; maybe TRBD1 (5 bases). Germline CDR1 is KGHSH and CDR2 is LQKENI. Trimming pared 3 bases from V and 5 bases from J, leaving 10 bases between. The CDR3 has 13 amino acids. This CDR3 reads CASSPRQPETQYF. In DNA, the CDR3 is TGTGCCAGCTCACCTAGACAGCCCGAGACCCAGTACTTC.

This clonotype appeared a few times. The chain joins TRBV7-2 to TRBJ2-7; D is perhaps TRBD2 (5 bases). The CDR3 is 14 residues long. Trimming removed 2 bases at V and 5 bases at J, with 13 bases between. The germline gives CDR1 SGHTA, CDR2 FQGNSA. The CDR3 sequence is CASSLNPRDDEQYV. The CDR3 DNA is TGTGCCAGCAGCTTAAATCCGAGGGATGACGAGCAGTACGTC.

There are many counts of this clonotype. This CDR3 reads CASSRGGGQPQHF. The CDR3 DNA follows: TGTGCCAGCAGCAGAGGTGGGGGCCAGCCCCAGCATTTT. V is TRBV7-9 and J is TRBJ1-5, with D perhaps matching TRBD1 (6 bases). Trimming cost V 5 bases and J 7 bases, with 12 bases left between them. CDR1 and CDR2 (germline): SEHNR, FQNEAQ (reference sequence). The CDR3 spans 13 residues.

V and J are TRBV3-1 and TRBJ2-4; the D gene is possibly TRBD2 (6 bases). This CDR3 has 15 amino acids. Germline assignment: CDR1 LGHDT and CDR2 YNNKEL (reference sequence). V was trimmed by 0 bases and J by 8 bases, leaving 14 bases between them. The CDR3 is CASSQDDSGSDIQYF. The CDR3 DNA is TGTGCCAGCAGCCAAGACGACAGCGGGTCGGACATTCAGTACTTC.

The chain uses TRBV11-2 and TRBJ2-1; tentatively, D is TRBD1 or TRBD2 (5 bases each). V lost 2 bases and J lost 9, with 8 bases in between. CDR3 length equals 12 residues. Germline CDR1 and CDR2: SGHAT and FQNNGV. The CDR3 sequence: CASSLKGTEQFF. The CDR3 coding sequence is TGTGCCAGCAGCTTAAAGGGGACTGAGCAGTTCTTC.

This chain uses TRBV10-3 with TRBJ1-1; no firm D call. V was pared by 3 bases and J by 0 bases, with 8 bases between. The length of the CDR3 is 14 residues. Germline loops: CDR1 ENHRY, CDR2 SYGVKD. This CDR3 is CAISDVSMNTEAFF. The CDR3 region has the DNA TGTGCCATCAGTGACGTATCCATGAACACTGAAGCTTTCTTT.

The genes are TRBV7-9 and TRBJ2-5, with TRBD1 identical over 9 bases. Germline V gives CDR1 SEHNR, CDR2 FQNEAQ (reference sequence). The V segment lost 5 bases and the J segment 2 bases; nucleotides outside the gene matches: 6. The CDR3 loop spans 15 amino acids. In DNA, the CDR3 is TGTGCCAGCAGCCCCCGGGACAGGGCGCAAGAGACCCAGTACTTC. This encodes CASSPRDRAQETQYF.

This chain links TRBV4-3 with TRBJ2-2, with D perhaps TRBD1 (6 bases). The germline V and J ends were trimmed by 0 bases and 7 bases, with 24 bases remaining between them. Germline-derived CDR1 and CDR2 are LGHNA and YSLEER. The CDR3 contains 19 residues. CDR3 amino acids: CASSQEPGRGPPDGGELFF. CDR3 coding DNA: TGCGCCAGCAGCCAAGAACCGGGCAGGGGCCCTCCGGATGGCGGGGAGCTGTTTTTT.

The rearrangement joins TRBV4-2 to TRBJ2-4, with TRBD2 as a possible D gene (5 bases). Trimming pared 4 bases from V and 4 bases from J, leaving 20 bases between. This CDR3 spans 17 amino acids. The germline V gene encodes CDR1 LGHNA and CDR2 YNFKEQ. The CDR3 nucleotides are TGTGCCAGCAGCCCGCTCGGGGATTCCCAGAGAAAAAACATTCAGTACTTC. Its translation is CASSPLGDSQRKNIQYF.